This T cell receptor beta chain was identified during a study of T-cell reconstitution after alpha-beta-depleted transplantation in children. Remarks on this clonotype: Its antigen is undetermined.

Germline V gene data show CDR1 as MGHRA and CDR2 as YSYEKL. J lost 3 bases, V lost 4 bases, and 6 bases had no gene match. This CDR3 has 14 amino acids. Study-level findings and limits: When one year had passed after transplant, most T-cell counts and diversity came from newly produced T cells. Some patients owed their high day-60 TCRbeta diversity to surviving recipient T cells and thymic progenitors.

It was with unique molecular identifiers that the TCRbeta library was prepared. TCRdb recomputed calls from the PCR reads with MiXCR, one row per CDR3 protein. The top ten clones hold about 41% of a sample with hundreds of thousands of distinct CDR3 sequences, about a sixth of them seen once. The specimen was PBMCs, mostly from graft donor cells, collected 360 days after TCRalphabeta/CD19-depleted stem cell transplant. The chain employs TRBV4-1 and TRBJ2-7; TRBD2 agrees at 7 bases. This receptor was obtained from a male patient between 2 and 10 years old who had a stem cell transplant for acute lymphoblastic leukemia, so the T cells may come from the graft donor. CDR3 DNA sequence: TGCGCCAGCAGCCGGGGACTATCTAACTACGAGCAGTACTTC. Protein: CASSRGLSNYEQYF.